These T cell receptor beta chains were read from a single sample in a study of T cell repertoires in cytomegalovirus infection. MiXCR was run by TCRdb on the reads, yielding one entry per CDR3 protein. The table includes hundreds of thousands of distinct CDR3 sequences, about 39% detected once. No antigens are known for them. The starting material was cultured PBMCs, obtained from culture after CMV antigen stimulation. Every receptor here comes from a human donor in good health (CMV status not recorded). Some clones in this sample may be carry-over from other donors' samples. Both conserved end residues are part of each CDR3. A D gene is named only where the DNA matches it firmly. Clone size is given for some rows only: seen once, a few or many times, or a class if the clone is expanded.

clone_size j_call d_call v_call cdr3_aa cdr3_nt
NA TRBJ1-6 NA TRBV5-4 CASSTVAALGNSPLHF TGTGCCAGCAGCACGGTAGCCGCCTTGGGGAATTCACCCCTCCACTTT
NA TRBJ1-1 NA TRBV7-9 CASSTGHGAFF TGTGCCAGCAGCACCGGACACGGCGCTTTCTTT
many TRBJ1-1 NA TRBV7-2 CASSFYREAFF TGTGCCAGCAGCTTTTACAGAGAAGCTTTCTTT
few TRBJ1-4 NA TRBV6-5 CASSYSNPRSWKNEKLFF TGTGCCAGCAGTTACTCGAATCCCCGATCGTGGAAGAATGAAAAACTGTTTTTT
NA TRBJ2-7 NA TRBV7-2 CASSLVGGVAEQYF TGTGCCAGCAGCTTAGTAGGGGGAGTGGCCGAGCAGTACTTC
many TRBJ1-1 NA TRBV7-2 CASSFSPNTEAFF TGTGCCAGCAGCTTTTCTCCGAACACTGAAGCTTTCTTT
few TRBJ1-1 NA TRBV19 CASSPLGGRNTEAFF TGTGCCAGTAGTCCCCTGGGGGGTAGGAACACTGAAGCTTTCTTT
NA TRBJ1-2 NA TRBV24-1 CATSDGAGYTF TGTGCCACCAGTGACGGTGCTGGCTACACCTTC
NA TRBJ1-1 NA TRBV19 CASSYGRGNTEAFF TGTGCCAGTAGTTATGGGAGGGGGAACACTGAAGCTTTCTTT
NA TRBJ2-1 TRBD2 TRBV7-8 CASSLERREIYNEQFF TGTGCCAGCAGCTTAGAGCGGCGGGAGATATACAATGAGCAGTTCTTC
NA TRBJ2-7 NA TRBV12-3/TRBV12-4 CASSPSFAYEQYF TGTGCCAGCAGTCCCTCGTTTGCCTACGAGCAGTACTTC
NA TRBJ1-2 NA TRBV7-6 CASSLGHALYGYTF TGTGCCAGCAGCTTAGGGCACGCCCTCTATGGCTACACCTTC
NA TRBJ2-2 TRBD2 TRBV6-5 CASTLSGGTGELFF TGTGCCAGCACCCTGTCGGGGGGCACCGGGGAGCTGTTTTTT
once TRBJ2-5 NA TRBV7-8 CASSPLGSHQETQYF TGTGCCAGCAGCCCACTAGGCAGCCACCAAGAGACCCAGTACTTC
NA TRBJ2-7 NA TRBV10-3 CAISGNLTGRTAEQYF TGTGCCATCAGTGGTAATTTGACAGGACGAACGGCCGAGCAGTACTTC
NA TRBJ1-6 NA TRBV10-3 CAIRRQDNSPLHF TGTGCCATCAGGCGACAGGATAATTCACCCCTCCACTTT
once TRBJ2-3 NA TRBV5-1 CASSWGPDDTQYF TGCGCCAGCAGCTGGGGGCCCGACGATACGCAGTATTTT
once TRBJ2-7 NA TRBV27 CASSQRGGIGNDEQYF TGTGCCAGCAGTCAAAGGGGCGGGATCGGGAACGACGAGCAGTACTTC
NA TRBJ1-1 TRBD1 TRBV6-2/TRBV6-3 CASSYPGQGTEAFF TGTGCCAGCAGTTACCCGGGACAGGGAACTGAAGCTTTCTTT
NA TRBJ2-7 TRBD2 TRBV7-2 CASSLIRLAGGYSSYEQYF TGTGCCAGCAGCTTAATACGACTAGCGGGGGGCTACAGCTCCTACGAGCAGTACTTC
few TRBJ1-4 NA TRBV6-5 CASSNQWGDEKLFF TGTGCCAGCAGTAACCAGTGGGGAGACGAAAAACTGTTTTTT
once TRBJ1-3 TRBD1 TRBV19 CASSVGQLGFSGNTIYF TGTGCCAGTAGTGTGGGACAGCTTGGATTCTCTGGAAACACCATATATTTT
NA TRBJ1-4 NA TRBV7-3 CASTVWEEEKLFF TGTGCCAGCACCGTATGGGAAGAGGAAAAACTGTTTTTT
few TRBJ1-3 NA TRBV12-3/TRBV12-4 CASSFALQANTIYF TGTGCCAGCAGTTTTGCCCTACAGGCAAACACCATATATTTT
NA TRBJ2-3 TRBD2 TRBV15 CATSRDVGRAPDTQYF TGTGCCACCAGCAGAGATGTGGGGAGGGCCCCAGATACGCAGTATTTT
NA TRBJ2-1 NA TRBV30 CAWSRTGTLNNEQFF TGTGCCTGGAGTCGAACCGGGACACTCAACAATGAGCAGTTCTTC
NA TRBJ1-3 NA TRBV4-1 CASSQEAFSGNTIYF TGCGCCAGCAGCCAAGAGGCTTTCTCTGGAAACACCATATATTTT
many TRBJ1-5 NA TRBV7-2 CASSLAGQLNQPQHF TGTGCCAGCAGCTTAGCCGGACAGCTCAATCAGCCCCAGCATTTT
NA TRBJ1-2 NA TRBV30 CAWSVVADWGYTF TGTGCCTGGAGTGTCGTGGCAGATTGGGGCTACACCTTC
NA TRBJ2-1 NA TRBV6-2/TRBV6-3 CASSYTIHEQFF TGTGCCAGCAGTTACACGATACATGAGCAGTTCTTC
NA TRBJ1-5 NA TRBV20-1 CSARSPWAQHF TGCAGTGCTCGGTCCCCCTGGGCCCAGCATTTT
NA TRBJ2-7 TRBD1 TRBV5-1 CASSLPGTGEYEQYF TGCGCCAGCAGCTTGCCCGGGACAGGGGAATACGAGCAGTACTTC
many TRBJ2-3 TRBD2 TRBV27 CASSLRAGAADTQYF TGTGCCAGCAGTTTACGGGCGGGAGCGGCCGATACGCAGTATTTT
NA TRBJ2-3 TRBD2 TRBV18 CASSTSAGALADTQYF TGTGCCAGCTCGACCTCAGCGGGAGCGTTGGCAGATACGCAGTATTTT
few TRBJ2-6 NA TRBV7-2 CASRMGGANVLTF TGTGCCAGCAGGATGGGTGGGGCCAACGTCCTGACTTTC
few TRBJ2-3 NA TRBV7-9 CASGVRGTDTQYF TGTGCCAGCGGGGTTCGAGGCACAGATACGCAGTATTTT
NA TRBJ2-5 NA TRBV2 CASSAQTKETQYF TGTGCCAGCAGTGCTCAAACCAAGGAGACCCAGTACTTC
NA TRBJ2-7 TRBD1 TRBV15 CATSRRQGRYEQYF TGTGCCACCAGCAGGAGACAGGGAAGATACGAGCAGTACTTC
many TRBJ2-1 TRBD2 TRBV7-2 CASSLLAGGYNEQFF TGTGCCAGCAGCTTACTAGCGGGAGGGTATAATGAGCAGTTCTTC
few TRBJ2-3 TRBD1 TRBV7-2 CASSSTGGVGTDTQYF TGTGCCAGCAGCTCGACAGGGGGCGTGGGCACAGATACGCAGTATTTT
once TRBJ2-3 TRBD2 TRBV10-3 CAISESGGDSTDTQYF TGTGCCATCAGTGAGTCTGGGGGGGATAGCACAGATACGCAGTATTTT
NA TRBJ1-4 NA TRBV12-3/TRBV12-4 CASSFSRGSEKLFF TGTGCCAGCAGTTTCTCTCGGGGAAGTGAAAAACTGTTTTTT
few TRBJ1-6 NA TRBV7-2 CASSLEQNPSSPLHF TGTGCCAGCAGCTTAGAGCAGAACCCTAGTTCACCCCTCCACTTT
NA TRBJ2-5 NA TRBV12-5 CASGLAHQTGREETQYF TGTGCTAGTGGTTTGGCCCACCAGACAGGTCGAGAAGAGACCCAGTACTTC
NA TRBJ1-2 NA TRBV6-5 CASSYSGLEGGYTF TGTGCCAGCAGTTACTCAGGTCTGGAGGGTGGCTACACCTTC